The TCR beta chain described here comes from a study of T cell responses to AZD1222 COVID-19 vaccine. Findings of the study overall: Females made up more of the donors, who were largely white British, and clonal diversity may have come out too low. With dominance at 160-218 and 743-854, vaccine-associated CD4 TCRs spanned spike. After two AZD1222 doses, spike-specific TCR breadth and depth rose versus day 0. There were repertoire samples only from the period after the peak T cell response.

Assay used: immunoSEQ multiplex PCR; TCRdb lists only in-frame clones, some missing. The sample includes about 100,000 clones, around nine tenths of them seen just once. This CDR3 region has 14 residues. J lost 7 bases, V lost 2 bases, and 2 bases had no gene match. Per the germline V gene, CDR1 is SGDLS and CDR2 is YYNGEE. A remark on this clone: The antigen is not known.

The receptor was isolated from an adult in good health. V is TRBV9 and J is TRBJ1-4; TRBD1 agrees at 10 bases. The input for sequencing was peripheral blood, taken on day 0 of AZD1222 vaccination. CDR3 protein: CASSVGTGAEKLFF. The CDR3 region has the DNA TGTGCCAGCAGCGTCGGGACAGGGGCTGAAAAACTGTTTTTT.